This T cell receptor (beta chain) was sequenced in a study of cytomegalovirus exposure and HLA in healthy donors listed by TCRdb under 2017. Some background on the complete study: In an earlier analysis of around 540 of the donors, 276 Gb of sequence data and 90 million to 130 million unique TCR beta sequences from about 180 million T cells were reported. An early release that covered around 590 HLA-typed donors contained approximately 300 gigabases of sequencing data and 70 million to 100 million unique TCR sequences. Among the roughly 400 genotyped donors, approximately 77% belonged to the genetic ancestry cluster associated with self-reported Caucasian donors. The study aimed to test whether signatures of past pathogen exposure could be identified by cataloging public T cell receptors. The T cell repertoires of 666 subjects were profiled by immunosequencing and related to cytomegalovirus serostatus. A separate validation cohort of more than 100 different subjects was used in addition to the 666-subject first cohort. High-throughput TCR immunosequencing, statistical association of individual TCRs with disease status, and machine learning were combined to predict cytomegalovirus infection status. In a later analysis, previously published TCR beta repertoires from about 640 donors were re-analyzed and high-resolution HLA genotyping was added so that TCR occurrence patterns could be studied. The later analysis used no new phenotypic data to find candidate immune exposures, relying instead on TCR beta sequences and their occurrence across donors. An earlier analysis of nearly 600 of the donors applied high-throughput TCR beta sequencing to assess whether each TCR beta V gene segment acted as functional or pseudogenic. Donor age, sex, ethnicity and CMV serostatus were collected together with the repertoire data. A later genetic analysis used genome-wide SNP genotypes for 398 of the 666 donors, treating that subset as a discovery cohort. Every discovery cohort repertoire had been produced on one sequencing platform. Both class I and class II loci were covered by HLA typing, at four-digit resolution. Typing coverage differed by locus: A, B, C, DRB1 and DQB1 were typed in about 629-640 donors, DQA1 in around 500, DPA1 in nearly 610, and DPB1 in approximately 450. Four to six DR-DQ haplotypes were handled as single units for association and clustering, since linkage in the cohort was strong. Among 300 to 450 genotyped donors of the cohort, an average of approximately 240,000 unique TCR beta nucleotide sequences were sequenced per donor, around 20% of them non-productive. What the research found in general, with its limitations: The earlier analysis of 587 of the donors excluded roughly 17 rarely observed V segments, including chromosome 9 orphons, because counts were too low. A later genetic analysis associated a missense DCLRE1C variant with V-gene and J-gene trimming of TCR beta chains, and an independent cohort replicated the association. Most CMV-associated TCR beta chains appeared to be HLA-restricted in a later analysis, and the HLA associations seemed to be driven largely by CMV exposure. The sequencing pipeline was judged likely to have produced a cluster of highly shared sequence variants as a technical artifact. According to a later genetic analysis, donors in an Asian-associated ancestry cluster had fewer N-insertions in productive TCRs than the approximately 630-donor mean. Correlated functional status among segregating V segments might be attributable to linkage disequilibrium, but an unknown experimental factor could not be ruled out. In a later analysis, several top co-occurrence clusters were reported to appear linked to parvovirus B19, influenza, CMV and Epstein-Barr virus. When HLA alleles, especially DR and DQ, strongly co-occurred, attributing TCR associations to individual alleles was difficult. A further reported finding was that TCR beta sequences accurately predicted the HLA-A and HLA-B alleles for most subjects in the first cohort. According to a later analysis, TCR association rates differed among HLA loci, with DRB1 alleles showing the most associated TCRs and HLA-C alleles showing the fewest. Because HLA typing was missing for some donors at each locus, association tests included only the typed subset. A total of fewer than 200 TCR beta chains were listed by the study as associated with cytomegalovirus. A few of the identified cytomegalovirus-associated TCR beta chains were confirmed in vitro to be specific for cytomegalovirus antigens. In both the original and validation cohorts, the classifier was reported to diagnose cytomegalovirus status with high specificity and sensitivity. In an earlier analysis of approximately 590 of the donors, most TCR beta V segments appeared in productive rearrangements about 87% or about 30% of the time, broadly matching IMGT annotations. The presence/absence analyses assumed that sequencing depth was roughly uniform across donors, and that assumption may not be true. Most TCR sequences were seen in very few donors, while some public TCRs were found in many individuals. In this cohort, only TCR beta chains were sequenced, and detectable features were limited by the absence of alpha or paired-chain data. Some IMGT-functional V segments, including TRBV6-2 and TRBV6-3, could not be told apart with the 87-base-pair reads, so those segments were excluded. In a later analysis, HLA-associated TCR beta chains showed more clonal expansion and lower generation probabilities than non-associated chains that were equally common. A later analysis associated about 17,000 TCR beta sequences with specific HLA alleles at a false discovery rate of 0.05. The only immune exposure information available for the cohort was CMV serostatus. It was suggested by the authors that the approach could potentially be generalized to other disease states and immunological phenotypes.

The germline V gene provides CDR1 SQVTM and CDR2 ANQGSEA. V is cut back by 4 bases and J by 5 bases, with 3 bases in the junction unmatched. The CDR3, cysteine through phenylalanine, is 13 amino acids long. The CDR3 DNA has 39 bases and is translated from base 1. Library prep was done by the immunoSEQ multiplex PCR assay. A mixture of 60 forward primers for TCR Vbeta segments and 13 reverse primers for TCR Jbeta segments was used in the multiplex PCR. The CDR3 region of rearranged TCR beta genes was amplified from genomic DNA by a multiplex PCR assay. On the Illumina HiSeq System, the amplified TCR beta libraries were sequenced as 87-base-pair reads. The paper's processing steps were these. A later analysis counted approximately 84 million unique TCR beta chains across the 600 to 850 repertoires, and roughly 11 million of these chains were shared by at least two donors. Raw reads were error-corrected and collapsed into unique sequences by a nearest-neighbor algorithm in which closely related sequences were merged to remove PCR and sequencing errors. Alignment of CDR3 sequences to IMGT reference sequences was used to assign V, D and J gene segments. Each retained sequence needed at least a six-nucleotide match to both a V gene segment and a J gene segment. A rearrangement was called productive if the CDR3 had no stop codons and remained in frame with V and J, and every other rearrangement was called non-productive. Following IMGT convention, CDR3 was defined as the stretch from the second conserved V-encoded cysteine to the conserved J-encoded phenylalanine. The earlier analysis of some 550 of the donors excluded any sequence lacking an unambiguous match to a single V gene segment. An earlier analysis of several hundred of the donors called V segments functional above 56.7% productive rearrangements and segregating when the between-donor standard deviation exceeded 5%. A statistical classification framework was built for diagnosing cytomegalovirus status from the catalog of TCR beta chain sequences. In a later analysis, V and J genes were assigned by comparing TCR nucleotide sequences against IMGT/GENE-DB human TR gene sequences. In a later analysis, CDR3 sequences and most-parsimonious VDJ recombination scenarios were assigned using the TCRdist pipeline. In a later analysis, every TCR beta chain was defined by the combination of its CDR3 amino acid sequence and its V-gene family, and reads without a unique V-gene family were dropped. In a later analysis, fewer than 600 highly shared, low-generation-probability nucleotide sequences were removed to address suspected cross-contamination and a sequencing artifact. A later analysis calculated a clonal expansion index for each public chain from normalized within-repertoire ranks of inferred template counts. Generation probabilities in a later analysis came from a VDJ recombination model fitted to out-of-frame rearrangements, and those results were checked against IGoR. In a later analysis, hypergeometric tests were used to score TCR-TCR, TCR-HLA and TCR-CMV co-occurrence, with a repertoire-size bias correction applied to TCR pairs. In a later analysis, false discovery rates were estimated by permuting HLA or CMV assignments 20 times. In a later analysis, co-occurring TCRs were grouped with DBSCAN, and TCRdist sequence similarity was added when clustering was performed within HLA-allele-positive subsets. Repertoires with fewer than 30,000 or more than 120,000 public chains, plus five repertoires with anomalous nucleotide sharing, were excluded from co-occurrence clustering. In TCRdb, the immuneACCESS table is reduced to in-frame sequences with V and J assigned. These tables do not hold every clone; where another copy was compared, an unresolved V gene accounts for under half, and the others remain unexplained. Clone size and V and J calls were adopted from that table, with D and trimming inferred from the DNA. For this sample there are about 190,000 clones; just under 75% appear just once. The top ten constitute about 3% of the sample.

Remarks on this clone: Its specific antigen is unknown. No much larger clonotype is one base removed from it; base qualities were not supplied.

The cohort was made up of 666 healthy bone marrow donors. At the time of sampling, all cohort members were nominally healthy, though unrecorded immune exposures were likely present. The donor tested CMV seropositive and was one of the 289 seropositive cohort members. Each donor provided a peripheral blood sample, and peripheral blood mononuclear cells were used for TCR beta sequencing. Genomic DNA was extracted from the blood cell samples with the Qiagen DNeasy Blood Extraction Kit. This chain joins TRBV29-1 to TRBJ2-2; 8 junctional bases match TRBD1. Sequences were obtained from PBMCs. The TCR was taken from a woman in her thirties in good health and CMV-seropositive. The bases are TGCAGCGTTGGTCAGGGGGCGACCGGGGAGCTGTTTTTT. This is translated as CSVGQGATGELFF.